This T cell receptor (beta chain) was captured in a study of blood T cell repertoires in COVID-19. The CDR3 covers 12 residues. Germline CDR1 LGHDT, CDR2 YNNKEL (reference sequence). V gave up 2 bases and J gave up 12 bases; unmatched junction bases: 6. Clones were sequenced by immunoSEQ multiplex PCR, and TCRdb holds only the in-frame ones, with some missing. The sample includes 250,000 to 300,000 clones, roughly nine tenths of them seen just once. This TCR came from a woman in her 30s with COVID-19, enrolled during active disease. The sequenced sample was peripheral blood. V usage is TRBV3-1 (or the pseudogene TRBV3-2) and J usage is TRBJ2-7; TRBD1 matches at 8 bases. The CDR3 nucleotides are TGTGCCAGCAGCCAACCGGGACAGGAATCGTACTTC. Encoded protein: CASSQPGQESYF.